Shown below are 17 T cell receptor beta chains from a single sample sequenced in a study of T cell clones after liver transplantation. Sequenced by immunoSEQ multiplex PCR; TCRdb stores in-frame clones only, minus some. The sample lists roughly 53,000 clones; 70% to 75% were seen once. Sample: CD4+ T cells from blood, taken at the 22-month timepoint. These receptor sequences come from a human patient who received a liver transplant. A share of the T cells may be of graft donor origin.

The chain uses TRBV7-9 and TRBJ1-2; possibly TRBD1 for D (5 bases). CDR3 size: 15 residues. The V end lost 2 bases, the J end lost 4 bases, and 14 bases lay between the germline ends. In germline, CDR1 is SEHNR, CDR2 FQNEAQ (reference sequence). CDR3 bases: TGTGCCAGCAGCTTATCCGTGGGTGGGACCTATGGCTACACCTTC. It translates to CASSLSVGGTYGYTF.

The rearrangement uses TRBV13 and TRBJ2-5; 8 nucleotides match TRBD2. The CDR3 covers 14 residues. Germline assignment: CDR1 PRHDT and CDR2 FYEKMQ (reference sequence). V shed 5 bases, J shed 1 base, and the junction held 3 bases outside the gene matches. CDR3 region: CASSHTSGQETQYF. CDR3 bases: TGTGCCAGCAGCCATACTAGCGGCCAAGAGACCCAGTACTTC.

V gene TRBV21-1 combines with J gene TRBJ1-6. TRBV21-1 constitutes a pseudogene. This CDR3 has 15 amino acids. The CDR3 sequence: CASSKETGRESPLHF. CDR3 sequence (DNA): TGTGCCAGCAGCAAAGAAACGGGGCGCGAATCACCCCTCCACTTT.

This rearrangement joins TRBV10-3 to TRBJ2-5; D might be TRBD2 (5 bases). Trimming pared 0 bases from V and 0 bases from J, leaving 8 bases between. Germline CDR1 is ENHRY and CDR2 is SYGVKD. This CDR3 is built from 15 residues. The CDR3 is CAISESTGNQETQYF. CDR3 nucleotides: TGTGCCATCAGTGAGTCGACGGGGAACCAAGAGACCCAGTACTTC.

The chain combines TRBV28 with TRBJ2-1, with 8 bases fitting TRBD1. Germline trimming cut 5 bases from V and 4 bases from J; bases unmatched to any gene: 7. Germline V gene data show CDR1 as MDHEN and CDR2 as SYDVKM. The length of the CDR3 is 15 residues. Here the CDR3 DNA reads TGTGCCAGCAGTCCCCACAGGGGGAGTTACAATGAGCAGTTCTTC. It translates to CASSPHRGSYNEQFF.

DNA of the CDR3: TGTGCCAGCTTCAACAGGGATTCAGCTTTCTTT. Its translation: CASFNRDSAFF. The rearrangement joins TRBV7-2 to TRBJ1-1; D is possibly TRBD1 (6 bases). Germline V CDR1 and CDR2: SGHTA, FQGNSA. This CDR3 contains 11 residues. Trimming stripped 8 bases from V and 10 bases from J, with 14 bases between.

J is TRBJ1-3 and V is TRBV2; D is unclear. With 2 bases removed from V and 7 bases from J, the gap between germline ends came to 6 bases. CDR1 and CDR2 (germline): SNHLY, FYNNEI. The CDR3 extends over 12 amino acids. CDR3 amino acids: CASSERGNTIYF. CDR3 bases: TGTGCCAGCAGTGAACGGGGTAACACCATATATTTT.

The CDR3 spells CASSPQIAGFGANVLTF. As DNA, the CDR3 is TGTGCCAGCAGCCCTCAAATTGCGGGGTTCGGGGCCAACGTCCTGACTTTC. V usage is TRBV7-2 and J usage is TRBJ2-6, with a tentative D call TRBD2 (6 bases). Per germline, CDR1 SGHTA and CDR2 FQGNSA. Trimming stripped 5 bases from V and 4 bases from J, with 18 bases between. The CDR3 is 17 amino acids.

This chain uses TRBV20-1 with TRBJ2-1; D ambiguous. The CDR3 extends over 11 amino acids. Trimming cost V 5 bases and J 5 bases, with 7 bases left between them. CDR1 and CDR2 from the germline V gene are DFQATT and SNEGSKA (reference sequence). CDR3: CSASSNNEQFF. CDR3 nucleotides: TGCAGTGCTTCATCCAACAATGAGCAGTTCTTC.

The table lists this clone with a few counts. V is TRBV7-2 and J is TRBJ1-2, with D unclear. The V gene lost 2 bases and the J gene lost 3 bases, with 7 bases spanning the gap. The CDR3 loop spans 13 amino acids. Per germline, CDR1 SGHTA and CDR2 FQGNSA. For the CDR3, the DNA is TGTGCCAGCAGCTTACGAGAGGACTATGGCTACACCTTC. It is translated as CASSLREDYGYTF.

This rearrangement joins TRBV2 to TRBJ2-2, with 9 bases aligning to TRBD2. CDR1 is SNHLY, CDR2 FYNNEI, per germline. Germline trimming cut 8 bases from V and 2 bases from J; bases unmatched to any gene: 12. The CDR3 runs to 17 residues. The CDR3 here is CASQRSSTSGNTGELFF. In nucleotides, the CDR3 is TGTGCCAGCCAAAGAAGCTCGACTAGCGGAAACACCGGGGAGCTGTTTTTT.

The rearrangement links TRBV7-9 to TRBJ2-7; 8 bases match TRBD2. This CDR3 is 16 amino acids long. Per germline, CDR1 SEHNR and CDR2 FQNEAQ (reference sequence). Unmatched junction bases numbered 9, after V lost 5 bases and J lost 0 bases. The CDR3 here is CASSRPGGASSYEQYF. The CDR3 DNA is TGTGCCAGCAGCCGCCCCGGGGGGGCAAGCTCCTACGAGCAGTACTTC.

DNA for the CDR3: TGTGCCAGCAGCCCCGGACAGGGGGGTGGCTACACCTTC. This sequence encodes CASSPGQGGGYTF. This chain links TRBV16 with TRBJ1-2; TRBD1 agrees at 10 bases. The V gene end was trimmed by 4 bases and the J gene end by 7 bases; junction bases not matched to a gene: 3. The V gene's germline CDR1 is KGHSY and CDR2 FQNENV. The CDR3 is 13 amino acids.

The chain uses TRBV6-6 and TRBJ1-3; D possibly corresponds to TRBD1 (6 bases). CDR3 length: 15 residues. Germline values: CDR1 MNHNY, CDR2 SVGAGI (reference sequence). V lost 5 bases and J lost 1, with 12 bases in between. Here the CDR3 reads CASSTDQGSGNTIYF. The CDR3 DNA reads TGTGCCAGCAGTACCGACCAGGGGTCTGGAAACACCATATATTTT.

This rearrangement joins TRBV4-2 to TRBJ1-5; a possible D gene is TRBD1 (5 bases). V was shortened by 0 bases and J by 7 bases, with 10 bases between the two germline ends. Germline CDR1 LGHNA, CDR2 YNFKEQ. The CDR3 extends over 14 amino acids. The CDR3 DNA reads TGTGCCAGCAGCCAAGATAATCAGGGACAGCCCCAGCATTTT. Amino acid sequence: CASSQDNQGQPQHF.

This clone was observed a handful of times. The V gene is TRBV5-5, the J gene TRBJ1-2; TRBD1 might be the D (5 bases). The germline gives CDR1 SGHKS, CDR2 YYEKEE (reference sequence). Trimming took off 4 bases at V and 7 bases at J, with 20 bases between the two ends. The CDR3 length is 15 residues. CDR3 loop: CASSLERTKVGGYTF. CDR3 bases: TGTGCCAGCAGCCTGGAACGGACAAAGGTTGGTGGCTACACCTTC.

This clone appeared once. The chain employs TRBV10-3 and TRBJ1-5, with unresolved D. Per the germline V gene, CDR1 is ENHRY and CDR2 is SYGVKD. The CDR3 is made up of 13 amino acids. V shed 4 bases and J shed 3 bases, with 7 bases lying between them. CDR3 DNA: TGTGCCATCAGTGGGGGAAACAATCAGCCCCAGCATTTT. This gives the protein CAISGGNNQPQHF.